The TCR beta chain under discussion was sequenced for a study of early T cells in non-severe SARS-CoV-2 infection. Germline CDR1 and CDR2: SGHVS and FNYEAQ. CDR3 size: 15 residues. Losses at the gene ends were 5 bases for V and 7 bases for J; bases not matched to a gene: 10. TCRdb re-derived calls from the 5' RACE reads in MiXCR, one entry per CDR3 protein. The repertoire includes approximately 35,000 distinct CDR3 sequences, approximately 5% of them detected once, and roughly 13% sits in the top ten. Many counts were recorded for this clonotype. The receptor's source is an adult who was a healthcare worker with PCR-confirmed SARS-CoV-2 infection or an uninfected control (not recorded which). The sequenced material came from whole blood. V and J are TRBV7-6 and TRBJ2-5, with 10 positions matching TRBD1. CDR3 DNA sequence: TGTGCCAGCAGCCGCGGGACAGGGGCCGAAGGGACCCAGTACTTC. Translating it yields CASSRGTGAEGTQYF. Together with reference TRBV7-6 and TRBJ2-5, the CDR3 gives the full variable domain: GAGVSQSPRYKVTKRGQDVALRCDPISGHVSLYWYRQALGQGPEFLTYFNYEAQQDKSGLPNDRFSAERPEGSISTLTIQRTEQRDSAMYRCASSRGTGAEGTQYFGPGTRLLVL.